This TCR beta chain was found in a study of CXCR3-negative and CXCR3-positive naive CD8 T cells. For the study at large: Around 140 million TRB reads were obtained overall (about 1.5 +/- 0.3 million per library). Study-level points and caveats: Comparison of naive cells showed more hydrophobic TRB CDR3s in CXCR3-positive than in CXCR3-negative naive cells. Similarly elevated diversity marked both naive subsets, with memory CD8+ cells showing far lower diversity.

This CDR3 has 13 amino acids. On this clonotype: The antigen remains unidentified.

A CD45RO-CCR7+CD27+CD95- profile was what naive CD8+ T cells displayed. TRB cDNA was prepared as libraries by UMI-labeled 5' RACE. TCRdb processed the 5' RACE reads again and assigns one entry to each CDR3 protein, with no DNA. The sample holds 70,000 to 95,000 distinct CDR3 sequences. Specimen: naive CXCR3- CD8+ T cells from blood. Specified subset: CD45RO-CCR7+CD27+CD95- naive CD8+ T cells lacking CXCR3 (TNR3-). The clonotype originates from a human donor in good health. Some clones in this sample may be carry-over from other donors' samples. This chain uses TRBV21-1 with TRBJ2-5; TCRdb reports TRBD1, a call that lacks DNA to check it against. TRBV21-1 represents a pseudogene. The CDR3 loop reads CASRVGKEETQYF.